These T cell receptor beta chains were read from a single sample in a study of CD8+CD57+ T cells in acquired aplastic anemia. One entry per CDR3 protein, called by TCRdb with MiXCR from the reads. Of about 470,000 distinct CDR3 sequences in the sample, approximately 33% were seen once. The sample comprised sorted CD4+, CD8+, or CD8+CD57+ T cells (not recorded which) from PBMCs. Every receptor here comes from a human donor with aplastic anemia. The CDR3 runs from the conserved cysteine through the conserved F or W.

J gene	V gene	CDR3 protein
TRBJ2-6	TRBV19	CASSSLSSSGANVLTF
TRBJ1-5	TRBV7-7	CASVRGRGTNQPQHF
TRBJ1-2	TRBV6-1	CASSEPAVGEYGYTF
TRBJ1-1	TRBV10-3	CAIAPGRTEAFF
TRBJ1-4	TRBV4-2	CASSQVLQGRNEKLFF
TRBJ2-1	TRBV5-1	CASSLARDRTKNEQFF
TRBJ2-5	TRBV15	CATERGRKTQYF
TRBJ1-2	TRBV29-1	CSVGGGADGYTF
TRBJ2-1	TRBV20-1	CSGELGVKQFF
TRBJ1-6	TRBV6-1	CASSHVGDYNSPLHF
TRBJ2-7	TRBV7-9	CASSLGPDYEQYF
TRBJ2-7	TRBV9	CASSVALRQKGQPYEQYF
TRBJ2-5	TRBV15	CATSRDSGGALETQYF
TRBJ2-7	TRBV7-2	CASSLVAGRYEQYF
TRBJ2-3	TRBV3-1	CASSQTGRADTQYF
TRBJ1-5	TRBV29-1	CSVAWDTNQPQHF